The sequence of this T cell receptor beta chain was determined in a study of monozygotic twins with inflammatory bowel disease. TCRdb re-called the 5' RACE reads, yielding one record per CDR3 amino acid sequence without DNA. With about 350,000 distinct CDR3 sequences in the sample, the ten largest clones hold under 2.5%. This CDR3 is 16 amino acids long. Germline CDR1 and CDR2: LGHNA and YSLEER. Sequenced input: blood. This sequence originates from a human donor with ulcerative colitis or Crohn's disease, or a healthy co-twin of an affected twin (not recorded which). The J gene is TRBJ2-3, the V gene TRBV4-3; TCRdb indicates TRBD1, and absent DNA this call remains unverified. This chain's CDR3 is CASSQDGAGATDTQYF.